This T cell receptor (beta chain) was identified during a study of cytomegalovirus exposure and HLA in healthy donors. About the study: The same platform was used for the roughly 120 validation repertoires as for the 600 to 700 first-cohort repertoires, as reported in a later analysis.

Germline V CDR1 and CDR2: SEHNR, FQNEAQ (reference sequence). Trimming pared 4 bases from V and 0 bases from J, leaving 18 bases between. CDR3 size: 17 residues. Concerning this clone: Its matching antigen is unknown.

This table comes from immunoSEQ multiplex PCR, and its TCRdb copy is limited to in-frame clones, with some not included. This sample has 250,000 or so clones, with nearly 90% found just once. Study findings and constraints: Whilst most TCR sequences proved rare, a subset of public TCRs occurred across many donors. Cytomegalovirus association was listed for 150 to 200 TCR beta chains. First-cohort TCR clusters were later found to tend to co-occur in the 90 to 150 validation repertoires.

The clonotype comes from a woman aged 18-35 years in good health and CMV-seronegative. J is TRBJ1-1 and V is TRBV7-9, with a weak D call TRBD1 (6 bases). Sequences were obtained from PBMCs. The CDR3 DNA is TGTGCCAGCAGCTCAGTGGAGGGGGGGTTTGTGAACACTGAAGCTTTCTTT. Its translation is CASSSVEGGFVNTEAFF.